This entry concerns a single TCR beta chain. This receptor's antigen is unknown. One base away there is no much larger clone; base qualities are not given. Library prep was done by 5' RACE. Sequencing was carried out with an Illumina HiSeq 2500. The second PCR ran for roughly 7 to 12 cycles and used a J-beta primer mix along with a sample-barcoded 5' primer. A template-switch 5' adaptor carrying 12 random nucleotides introduced a unique molecular identifier onto each TCR beta cDNA molecule. At least 2.5 million CDR3-containing paired-end reads were obtained from each sample. First-strand cDNA was synthesized from all RNA with the Mint cDNA synthesis kit, primed by a TRBC-specific oligonucleotide. After uracil-DNA glycosylase treatment, a first 18-cycle PCR used universal primers M1SS and BC2_uni_R on all cDNA. On the authors' methods: Each sample was normalized by randomly selecting 1 million high-quality reads, each carrying a distinct molecular identifier. Reads sharing molecular identifiers were discarded rather than binned into consensus sequences. CDR3 identification, clonotype clustering and error correction used MiTCR with a Q25 quality threshold and the strictest error-elimination algorithm. A nonparametric unseen species model with Euler transformation was used to estimate a lower bound on total TCR beta diversity. TCRdb reprocessing: public reads trimmed at Q25 with fastp, clones called with MiXCR, in-frame beta chains kept. Records with the same CDR3 protein are collapsed into one entry carrying the most frequent genes and DNA. These V and J calls originate from TCRdb's pipeline instead of the authors' own analysis. Counted in this sample were about 1.4 million distinct CDR3 sequences; 45% to 70% of them appeared once. The biggest ten clones account for 6.5% to 8% of the sample.

Donors were a few dozen systemically healthy Caucasian individuals from Russia aged roughly 6 to 95 years. Each donor gave about 11 milliliters of peripheral blood, drawn into EDTA-treated Vacutainer tubes. PBMCs were isolated by Ficoll-Paque density-gradient centrifugation, with at least 7 million obtained per sample. Total RNA, at least 5 micrograms per sample, was extracted from PBMCs with Trizol reagent. The percentages of naive CD45RAhigh/CD27high T cells were determined by flow cytometry on a PBMC aliquot from every donor. The sample is drawn from a study of blood T cells in healthy people across ages (dated by TCRdb to about 2015). In the study overall: In model experiments, roughly one uniquely barcoded TCR beta cDNA molecule per two T cells was captured by template switching. For two donors (one aged 18 to 30 and one aged 80 or older), the study analyzed two additional independent replicas of 1 million unique cDNA reads from the same blood draw. Donors were grouped into four age groups: young (average roughly 17 years), middle-aged (over 35), aged (around 66) and long-lived (about 89). Donors of different ages were randomly distributed across sequencing lanes to avoid experimental bias. The study measured age-related changes in TCR beta repertoire diversity using deep sequencing normalized with unique cDNA molecular identifiers. General study outcomes and caveats: Observed TCR beta diversity per million T cells fell roughly linearly with age, and a significant reduction was already apparent by age approximately 40. There was a strong correlation between observed TCR beta diversity and the percentage of naive T cells measured by flow cytometry. Compared with the aged group, the long-lived group had more naive CD4+ T cells, fewer expanded clones and increased TCR diversity, a pattern suggesting age selection. Donor CMV infection status was unknown, potentially confounding age-related changes in expanded clonotypes. Total diversity estimates from one million sequenced T cells were considered lower bounds and underestimates. Because profiling used bulk unsorted PBMCs, naive and antigen-experienced compartments could not be compared conclusively.

CDR3 length: 18 amino acids, cysteine to phenylalanine. This entry keeps only the CDR3 DNA: 54 bases, framed from base 1. Trimming takes 6 bases from V and 7 bases from J, and the germline ends sit 28 bases apart. Sequences MNHEY (CDR1) and SMNVEV (CDR2) are obtained from the germline V gene (reference sequence). This clonotype was obtained from a man aged 18 to 29 in good health. The chain joins TRBV27 to TRBJ2-1, with the identity of the D gene unclear. The sample taken for sequencing was blood. CDR3 reads: CASSPTASAATRGNEQFF. DNA sequence: TGTGCCAGCAGCCCCACCGCTTCCGCAGCCACACGTGGTAATGAGCAGTTCTTC.